This TCR beta chain was retrieved from a study of blood T cell repertoires in COVID-19. Study processing details: Reference gene primer amplification gave estimated nucleated cell counts. The table came from immunoSEQ multiplex PCR; TCRdb's copy has only in-frame clones and leaves some out. Clone size and the V and J calls come from that table; the DNA yielded D and trimming. The table records 180,000 or so clones, approximately 90% of them present only once. The TCR sequence derives from a young woman who had recovered from COVID-19. Source material: PBMCs or T cells enriched from blood (not recorded which).

As DNA, the CDR3 is TGTGCCAGCAGCGACAACTACGAGCAGTACTTC. It encodes CASSDNYEQYF. The rearrangement links TRBV9 to TRBJ2-7; no clear D. Trimming cost V 3 bases and J 3 bases, with 4 bases left between them. There are 11 residues in the CDR3. Germline values: CDR1 SGDLS, CDR2 YYNGEE. Variable domain in full (rest from reference TRBV9 and TRBJ2-7): DSGVTQTPKHLITATGQRVTLRCSPRSGDLSVYWYQQSLDQGLQFLIQYYNGEERAKGNILERFSAQQFPDLHSELNLSSLELGDSALYFCASSDNYEQYFGPGTRLTVT.